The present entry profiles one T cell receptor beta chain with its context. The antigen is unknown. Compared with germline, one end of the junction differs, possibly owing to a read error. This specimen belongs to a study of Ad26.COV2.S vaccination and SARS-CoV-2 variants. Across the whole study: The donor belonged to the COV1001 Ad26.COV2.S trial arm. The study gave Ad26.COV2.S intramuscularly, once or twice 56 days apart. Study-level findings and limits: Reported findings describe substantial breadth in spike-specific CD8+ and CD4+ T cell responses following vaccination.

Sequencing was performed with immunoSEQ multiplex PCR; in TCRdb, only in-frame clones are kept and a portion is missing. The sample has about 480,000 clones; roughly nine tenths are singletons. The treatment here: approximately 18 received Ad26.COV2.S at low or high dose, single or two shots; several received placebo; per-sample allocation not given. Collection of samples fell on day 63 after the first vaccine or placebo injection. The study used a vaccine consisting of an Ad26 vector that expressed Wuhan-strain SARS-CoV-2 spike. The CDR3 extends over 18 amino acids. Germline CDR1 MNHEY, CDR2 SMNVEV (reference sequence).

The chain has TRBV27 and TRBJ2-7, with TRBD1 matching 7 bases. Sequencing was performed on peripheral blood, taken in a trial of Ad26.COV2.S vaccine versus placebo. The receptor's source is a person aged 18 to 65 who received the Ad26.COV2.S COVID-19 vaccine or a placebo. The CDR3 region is CATSWGLRQGDSSYEQYF. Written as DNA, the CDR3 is TGTGCCACCAGTTGGGGGCTAAGACAGGGCGATAGTAGTTACGAGCAGTACTTC.